The sequence of this TCR beta chain was determined in a study of T cell responses to AZD1222 COVID-19 vaccine. Across the whole study: Second-dose groups at about 4 or about 12 weeks were pooled.

Trimming removed 9 bases at V and 2 bases at J, with 18 bases between. Germline CDR1 SGHTA, CDR2 FQGNSA. The CDR3 totals 15 residues. Sequencing used immunoSEQ multiplex PCR; TCRdb keeps in-frame clones, though not all of them. The repertoire holds more than 110,000 clones, with approximately 91% as singletons. Study-wide results and caveats: Females outnumbered males among donors, who were mostly white British; clonal diversity was possibly underestimated.

This clone appeared once. Its antigen is unidentified. The TCR was taken from an adult in good health. The chain couples TRBV7-2 to TRBJ2-3, with a tentative D call TRBD2 (5 bases). The specimen comprised peripheral blood, sampled on day 0 of AZD1222 vaccination. The CDR3 is CARGMGARVTDTQYF. The CDR3 nucleotides read TGTGCCAGGGGCATGGGAGCGAGAGTCACAGATACGCAGTATTTT. The entire variable domain, with the rest obtained from reference TRBV7-2 and TRBJ2-3, is as follows: GAGVSQSPSNKVTEKGKDVELRCDPISGHTALYWYRQSLGQGLEFLIYFQGNSAPDKSGLPSDRFSAERTGGSVSTLTIQRTQQEDSAVYLCARGMGARVTDTQYFGPGTRLTVL.